Listed below are T cell receptor beta chains from one sample, sequenced in a study of cytomegalovirus exposure and HLA in healthy donors. Generated by immunoSEQ multiplex PCR, the TCRdb table keeps only in-frame clones and is missing some. Of roughly 120,000 clones listed, 60% to 85% are singletons. Sequenced sample: PBMCs. The source of these receptors is a man aged 45-65 years in good health and CMV-seropositive. The CDR3 runs from the conserved cysteine through the conserved F or W. The D gene is left open where the match is weak. Not all rows give a size; the values are once, few, many and, for expanded clones, a class.

J: TRBJ2-7; size: -; D: TRBD1; V: TRBV6-1; CDR3: CASSEVGQGSYEQYF; DNA: TGTGCCAGCAGTGAAGTGGGACAGGGATCCTACGAGCAGTACTTC
J: TRBJ2-5; size: -; D: TRBD2; V: TRBV27; CDR3: CASGPRRGGLETQYF; DNA: TGTGCCAGCGGCCCCCGGCGGGGGGGCCTTGAGACCCAGTACTTC
J: TRBJ2-6; size: once; D: TRBD1; V: TRBV7-2; CDR3: CASSPTGPGANVLTF; DNA: TGTGCCAGCAGCCCGACAGGGCCCGGGGCCAACGTCCTGACTTTC
J: TRBJ2-7; size: few; D: TRBD1; V: TRBV5-4; CDR3: CASSLDPGGKNEQYF; DNA: TGTGCCAGCAGCTTGGATCCAGGGGGCAAGAACGAGCAGTACTTC
J: TRBJ2-5; size: -; D: TRBD1; V: TRBV5-6; CDR3: CASSFLTGGLETQYF; DNA: TGTGCCAGCAGCTTCCTCACAGGGGGTTTAGAGACCCAGTACTTC
J: TRBJ2-2; size: -; D: -; V: TRBV18; CDR3: CASSPPHRADTGELFF; DNA: TGTGCCAGCTCACCACCGCACAGGGCGGACACCGGGGAGCTGTTTTTT
J: TRBJ1-6; size: -; D: -; V: TRBV5-1; CDR3: CASSPATVPNSPLHF; DNA: TGCGCCAGCAGCCCAGCGACAGTTCCAAATTCACCCCTCCACTTT
J: TRBJ1-2; size: -; D: -; V: TRBV18; CDR3: CASSPLQGTYGYTF; DNA: TGTGCCAGCTCACCTCTACAGGGTACCTATGGCTACACCTTC
J: TRBJ1-1; size: -; D: TRBD1; V: TRBV6-1; CDR3: CASRGQALNTEAFF; DNA: TGTGCCAGCAGGGGACAGGCCTTGAACACTGAAGCTTTCTTT
J: TRBJ1-4; size: -; D: TRBD1; V: TRBV5-1; CDR3: CASTLSGDREKLFF; DNA: TGCGCCAGCACCTTGTCCGGGGACAGGGAAAAACTGTTTTTT
J: TRBJ2-3; size: -; D: TRBD2; V: TRBV5-1; CDR3: CASSLKRGASSTDTQYF; DNA: TGCGCCAGCAGCTTAAAGCGGGGGGCCTCTAGCACAGATACGCAGTATTTT
J: TRBJ1-2; size: -; D: TRBD1; V: TRBV18; CDR3: CASSPDRDYGYTF; DNA: TGTGCCAGCTCACCCGACAGGGACTATGGCTACACCTTC
J: TRBJ1-5; size: few; D: -; V: TRBV10-3; CDR3: CAISESQTSPLHNQPQHF; DNA: TGTGCCATCAGTGAGTCCCAGACTTCCCCGCTCCACAATCAGCCCCAGCATTTT
J: TRBJ2-1; size: -; D: TRBD2; V: TRBV30; CDR3: CAWGRAGVGIYNEQFF; DNA: TGTGCCTGGGGGCGGGCGGGAGTGGGGATCTACAATGAGCAGTTCTTC
J: TRBJ2-3; size: -; D: -; V: TRBV30; CDR3: CAWVGGGDTQYF; DNA: TGTGCCTGGGTGGGAGGGGGAGATACGCAGTATTTT
J: TRBJ1-1; size: -; D: -; V: TRBV6-5; CDR3: CASSYGRGFSEAFF; DNA: TGTGCCAGCAGTTACGGCAGGGGTTTTTCTGAAGCTTTCTTT
J: TRBJ2-2; size: -; D: -; V: TRBV2; CDR3: CASSKARTDLTGELFF; DNA: TGTGCCAGCAGCAAAGCCCGGACAGACCTCACCGGGGAGCTGTTTTTT
J: TRBJ1-1; size: -; D: -; V: TRBV19; CDR3: CASSMGRGTEAFF; DNA: TGTGCCAGTAGTATGGGGAGAGGTACTGAAGCTTTCTTT
J: TRBJ1-4; size: -; D: -; V: TRBV28; CDR3: CASSSGGAEEKLFF; DNA: TGTGCCAGCAGTTCCGGGGGGGCGGAAGAAAAACTGTTTTTT
J: TRBJ1-1; size: -; D: TRBD1; V: TRBV27; CDR3: CASSGGQVTEAFF; DNA: TGTGCCAGCAGTGGTGGACAGGTCACTGAAGCTTTCTTT
J: TRBJ2-2; size: -; D: -; V: TRBV18; CDR3: CASSPWAGVNAGELFF; DNA: TGTGCCAGCTCACCATGGGCAGGGGTGAACGCCGGGGAGCTGTTTTTT
J: TRBJ2-5; size: -; D: TRBD2; V: TRBV19; CDR3: CASGGRLAGTFQETQYF; DNA: TGTGCCAGTGGCGGGCGACTAGCGGGGACCTTTCAAGAGACCCAGTACTTC
J: TRBJ2-1; size: -; D: -; V: TRBV27; CDR3: CASGARSRQFF; DNA: TGTGCCAGCGGAGCAAGGAGTCGGCAGTTCTTC
J: TRBJ1-6; size: few; D: -; V: TRBV7-9; CDR3: CASSSGGVAPLHF; DNA: TGTGCCAGCAGCTCGGGGGGGGTTGCACCCCTCCACTTT
J: TRBJ2-7; size: -; D: -; V: TRBV27; CDR3: CASSPTLGSSYEQYF; DNA: TGTGCCAGCAGTCCCACCCTAGGTAGCTCCTACGAGCAGTACTTC
J: TRBJ1-4; size: few; D: -; V: TRBV5-4; CDR3: CASSSRHATNEKLFF; DNA: TGTGCCAGCAGCTCCCGACATGCAACTAATGAAAAACTGTTTTTT
J: TRBJ2-7; size: once; D: TRBD1; V: TRBV29-1; CDR3: CSVMDRASYEQYF; DNA: TGCAGCGTTATGGACAGGGCTTCCTACGAGCAGTACTTC
J: TRBJ1-1; size: -; D: -; V: TRBV6-5; CDR3: CASSYSRGNTEAFF; DNA: TGTGCCAGCAGTTACTCGAGAGGGAACACTGAAGCTTTCTTT
J: TRBJ2-3; size: -; D: TRBD2; V: TRBV7-3; CDR3: CASSLRVGGNTDTQYF; DNA: TGTGCCAGCAGCTTAAGGGTCGGGGGGAACACAGATACGCAGTATTTT
J: TRBJ1-4; size: -; D: -; V: TRBV6-1; CDR3: CASSEFEAPNEKLFF; DNA: TGTGCCAGCAGTGAATTTGAGGCTCCCAATGAAAAACTGTTTTTT
J: TRBJ1-2; size: -; D: -; V: TRBV29-1; CDR3: CSTSETASGYTF; DNA: TGCAGCACATCAGAGACAGCAAGTGGCTACACCTTC
J: TRBJ2-1; size: few; D: TRBD2; V: TRBV6-6; CDR3: CASLGGDEQFF; DNA: TGTGCCAGCCTGGGGGGGGATGAGCAGTTCTTC
J: TRBJ2-1; size: -; D: TRBD1; V: TRBV14; CDR3: CASSLPGQHNNEQFF; DNA: TGTGCCAGCAGCCTCCCGGGACAGCATAACAATGAGCAGTTCTTC
J: TRBJ2-1; size: few; D: TRBD2; V: TRBV13; CDR3: CASSYERGAYNEQFF; DNA: TGTGCCAGCAGCTATGAGCGGGGGGCTTACAATGAGCAGTTCTTC
J: TRBJ2-2; size: once; D: -; V: TRBV10-3; CDR3: CAISEIAYTGELFF; DNA: TGTGCCATCAGTGAGATAGCGTACACCGGGGAGCTGTTTTTT
J: TRBJ2-3; size: -; D: TRBD2; V: TRBV5-1; CDR3: CASGGLAGDGADTQYF; DNA: TGCGCCAGCGGGGGACTAGCGGGAGACGGGGCAGATACGCAGTATTTT
J: TRBJ2-3; size: few; D: TRBD2; V: TRBV11-2; CDR3: CASTASGGATDTQYF; DNA: TGTGCCAGCACCGCTAGCGGGGGAGCCACAGATACGCAGTATTTT
J: TRBJ2-7; size: -; D: TRBD2; V: TRBV2; CDR3: CASSGGLAGGEQCF; DNA: TGTGCCAGCAGTGGAGGACTAGCGGGAGGGGAGCAGTGCTTC
J: TRBJ2-3; size: once; D: -; V: TRBV7-9; CDR3: CASSLGTAQRTDTQYF; DNA: TGTGCCAGCAGCTTAGGGACTGCGCAGCGCACAGATACGCAGTATTTT
J: TRBJ2-1; size: -; D: TRBD1; V: TRBV5-1; CDR3: CASSLTYDRANEQFF; DNA: TGCGCCAGCAGCTTGACCTATGACAGGGCCAATGAGCAGTTCTTC
J: TRBJ2-7; size: -; D: TRBD2; V: TRBV18; CDR3: CASSGTSGAAPYEQYF; DNA: TGTGCCAGCTCAGGGACTAGCGGGGCCGCTCCCTACGAGCAGTACTTC
J: TRBJ1-5; size: once; D: -; V: TRBV7-2; CDR3: CASSSGQPYSNQPQHF; DNA: TGTGCCAGCAGCTCCGGACAGCCCTATAGCAATCAGCCCCAGCATTTT